The 15 T cell receptor beta chains reported below all come from one sample, sequenced in a study of blood T cell repertoires in COVID-19. Sequencing was performed with immunoSEQ multiplex PCR; in TCRdb, only in-frame clones are kept and a portion is missing. The profile shows about 72,000 clones, approximately 86% of them singletons. The sequenced material came from peripheral blood. The source is a man aged 45-60 years with acute or convalescent COVID-19.

This clone was detected only a few times. The V call is TRBV24-1, the J call TRBJ2-6, with D perhaps TRBD2 (7 bases). The germline V gene has CDR1 KGHDR and CDR2 SFDVKD. CDR3 length: 15 amino acids. The V end lost 9 bases, the J end lost 0 bases, and 11 bases lay between the germline ends. CDR3 nucleotide sequence: TGTGCCACCGAGGGGGGGAGCTCTGGGGCCAACGTCCTGACTTTC. It specifies CATEGGSSGANVLTF.

The V call is TRBV27, the J call TRBJ2-7; D might be TRBD1 (7 bases). The CDR3 has 13 amino acids. The germline CDR1 and CDR2 sequences are MNHEY and SMNVEV (reference sequence). Trimming shortened V by 0 bases and J by 5 bases, and 8 bases separated the two germline ends. CDR3 protein: CASSLSRGDEQYF. The CDR3 bases are TGTGCCAGCAGTTTATCCAGGGGGGACGAGCAGTACTTC.

The CDR3 reads CASSSVPRVGQYF. In nucleotides, the CDR3 is TGTGCCAGTAGTTCGGTCCCTCGTGTTGGGCAGTATTTT. V is TRBV19 and J is TRBJ2-3; unclear D gene. In germline, CDR1 is LNHDA, CDR2 SQIVND (reference sequence). V was clipped by 5 bases and J by 11 bases, with 17 bases between them. The CDR3 loop spans 13 amino acids.

The table lists this clone with a count of one. The genes are TRBV27 and TRBJ1-6; no firm D call. This CDR3 is 16 amino acids long. V lost 5 bases, J lost 0 bases, and 11 bases lay in between. CDR1 is MNHEY and CDR2 is SMNVEV in the germline V gene (reference sequence). CDR3 nucleotides: TGTGCCAGCAGTCCTTTCAAGAGCTCCTATAATTCACCCCTCCACTTT. Its protein is CASSPFKSSYNSPLHF.

This chain joins TRBV10-3 and TRBJ1-2; perhaps TRBD1 as D (6 bases). The V gene lost 10 bases and the J gene lost 2 bases, with 14 bases spanning the gap. Germline lookup yields CDR1 ENHRY and CDR2 SYGVKD. The CDR3 contains 13 residues. CDR3 in DNA: TGTGCCACCCACAGGGACGAAAACTATGGCTACACCTTC. Translating it yields CATHRDENYGYTF.

About this clone itself: Sequence at one end of the junction differs from germline and may be a read error. Distinct nucleotide sequences in the sample also encode this CDR3. The chain carries TRBV5-6 and TRBJ1-4, with D possibly being TRBD1 (5 bases). This CDR3 has 14 residues. From germline, CDR1 is SGHDT and CDR2 YYEEEE. The CDR3 coding sequence is TGTGCCAGCAGCATCCGGGCCCAGGGTGAAAAGCTGTTTTTT. Translating gives CASSIRAQGEKLFF.

The chain employs TRBV6-1 and TRBJ1-5, with D hard to call. The germline CDR1 and CDR2 sequences are MNHNS and SASEGT. There are 15 residues in the CDR3. V was clipped by 3 bases and J by 1 base, with 10 bases between them. The CDR3 is CASSDLGVSNQPQHF. The CDR3 DNA reads TGTGCCAGCAGTGATCTAGGTGTCAGCAATCAGCCCCAGCATTTT.

This sequence joins TRBV4-2 and TRBJ2-3, with TRBD2 matching 7 bases. Germline V gene data show CDR1 as LGHNA and CDR2 as YNFKEQ. The CDR3 runs to 16 residues. Trimming removed 0 bases from V and 0 bases from J; junction bases left unmatched: 3. The CDR3 here is CASSQEAGKSTDTQYF. For the CDR3, the DNA is TGTGCCAGCAGCCAAGAAGCGGGGAAAAGCACAGATACGCAGTATTTT.

The rearrangement uses TRBV19 and TRBJ2-1; possible D gene TRBD2, 5 bases. Germline lookup yields CDR1 LNHDA and CDR2 SQIVND (reference sequence). V lost 1 base and J 7 bases, leaving 20 bases between the germline ends. This CDR3 has 17 residues. Here the CDR3 reads CASSIVYVASSGNEQFF. The CDR3 DNA reads TGTGCCAGTAGTATAGTGTACGTTGCTAGCAGTGGGAATGAGCAGTTCTTC.

The chain recombines TRBV24-1 with TRBJ2-1, with D maybe TRBD1 (6 bases). CDR3 length equals 13 residues. V lost 4 bases to trimming and J lost 7 bases, with 10 bases between them. Per the germline V gene, CDR1 is KGHDR and CDR2 is SFDVKD. The CDR3 DNA reads as TGTGCCACCAGTGACAACAGGGTGAATGAGCAGTTCTTC. Its translation is CATSDNRVNEQFF.

This chain connects TRBV9 to TRBJ1-1, with D unclear. Germline V CDR1 and CDR2: SGDLS, YYNGEE. This CDR3 has 12 amino acids. V was clipped by 2 bases and J by 8 bases, with 10 bases between them. The CDR3 spells CASSVQESEAFF. CDR3 bases: TGTGCCAGCAGCGTTCAGGAATCCGAAGCTTTCTTT.

This chain uses TRBV19 with TRBJ1-2; TRBD1 is a possible D gene (6 bases). Germline V gene sequence: CDR1 LNHDA, CDR2 SQIVND (reference sequence). The CDR3 sequence is 15 residues long. Trimming stripped 3 bases from V and 4 bases from J, with 15 bases between. The CDR3 nucleotides read TGTGCCAGTAGTATGGAGGCCACAGGGCCCTATGGCTACACCTTC. Protein: CASSMEATGPYGYTF.

The rearrangement uses TRBV30 and TRBJ2-4; tentative D call: TRBD2 (5 bases). V lost 0 bases and J lost 0, with 12 bases in between. The CDR3 totals 16 residues. Germline CDR1 reads GTSNPN; CDR2 reads SVGIG (reference sequence). CDR3 residues: CAWSVGVPLAKNIQYF. In DNA, the CDR3 is TGTGCCTGGAGTGTCGGGGTTCCCTTAGCCAAAAACATTCAGTACTTC.

Only a few counts were recorded for this clone. The rearrangement joins TRBV2 to TRBJ1-6; D perhaps matches TRBD1 (6 bases). CDR3 length equals 16 residues. V lost 3 bases and J lost 8, with 17 bases in between. Germline CDR1 SNHLY, CDR2 FYNNEI. The CDR3 region is CASSEVGGGPDSPLHF. The CDR3 nucleotides are TGTGCCAGCAGTGAGGTGGGAGGGGGTCCGGATTCACCCCTCCACTTT.

J is TRBJ1-2 and V is TRBV6-5; perhaps TRBD1 as D (5 bases). This CDR3 contains 13 residues. Trimming stripped 2 bases from V and 10 bases from J, with 14 bases between. Germline CDR1 MNHEY, CDR2 SVGAGI. The CDR3 reads CASSYILRGFYTF. The CDR3 DNA reads as TGTGCCAGCAGTTACATACTAAGGGGCTTCTACACCTTC.